This TCR beta chain was profiled in a study of cytomegalovirus exposure and HLA in healthy donors. Points from the study as a whole: Immune exposure was documented only through CMV serostatus. Earlier analysis looked at TCR beta V segments, and most were productive about 90% or about 30% of the time.

The CDR3 contains 18 residues. From germline, CDR1 is MDHEN and CDR2 SYDVKM. J was trimmed by 6 bases and V by 5 bases; bases with no gene match: 18. PCR used 60 Vbeta primers and 13 Jbeta primers. TCRdb's copy holds only in-frame clones and misses some; the assay was immunoSEQ multiplex PCR. Of some 120,000 clones detected, 70% to 80% appear once; the ten largest clones hold 1.2%. Concerning this clone: The antigen is undetermined.

The chain uses TRBV28 and TRBJ1-1, with 10 bases fitting TRBD1. This TCR came from a man aged 50 to 59 in good health and CMV-seronegative. Sequencing was carried out using PBMCs. The CDR3 bases are TGTGCCAGCAGTGCCTCGGGACAGGGGAAGGGGGGCGGGGCTGAAGCTTTCTTT. Translated, it gives CASSASGQGKGGGAEAFF.